This TCR beta chain was captured in a study of blood T cell repertoires in COVID-19. Looking at the study overall: Acute and convalescent COVID-19 samples came from the United States, Italy and Spain. Nucleic acid was either cDNA or gDNA, and it came from T cells, B-cell-depleted T cells, or PBMCs.

The CDR3 is made up of 16 amino acids. Germline assignment: CDR1 MNHEY and CDR2 SMNVEV (reference sequence). V dropped 4 bases and J dropped 3 bases, with 18 bases sitting between them. In the original workflow: Quantification of nucleated cells was approximated via reference gene primer amplification. Method: immunoSEQ multiplex PCR; TCRdb's copy keeps in-frame clones and lacks some. D and trimming were read from the DNA, whereas the V and J calls and clone size are those reported in that table. The data show about 300,000 clones, around 88% seen once. This chain joins TRBV27 and TRBJ1-1; D is perhaps TRBD1 (5 bases). Material: peripheral blood. The source is a young woman who had recovered from COVID-19. CDR3 DNA sequence: TGTGCCAGCAGTTCCCCCCCAGGGAGGCCGGACACTGAAGCTTTCTTT. This gives the protein CASSSPPGRPDTEAFF.